Listed below are T cell receptor beta chains from one sample, sequenced in a study of human T cells and chemical hapten exposure. TCRdb fed the RACE reads into MiXCR, producing one record per CDR3 protein. Among 150,000 to 200,000 distinct CDR3 sequences listed, approximately 26% were seen once. Sequenced here: whole blood, sampled in connection with sensitization to the hapten diphenylcyclopropenone (DPC). These receptor sequences come from a middle-aged woman with alopecia areata. Some clones in this sample may be carry-over from other donors' samples. Both conserved end residues are part of each CDR3. The D gene is left open where the match is weak. Not every row has a clone size; where given, it reads once, few, many or a size class.

j_gene: TRBJ2-1
d_gene: TRBD2
v_gene: TRBV12-3/TRBV12-4
abundance: few
CDR3aa: CASSFSGGGYNEQFF
CDR3nt: TGTGCCAGCAGTTTTTCGGGCGGGGGGTACAATGAGCAGTTCTTC

j_gene: TRBJ2-4
d_gene: TRBD1
v_gene: TRBV4-1
abundance: -
CDR3aa: CASSATGLGDIQYF
CDR3nt: TGCGCCAGCAGCGCGACAGGGCTTGGTGACATTCAGTACTTC

j_gene: TRBJ2-3
d_gene: -
v_gene: TRBV20-1
abundance: -
CDR3aa: CSARTGSTDTQYF
CDR3nt: TGCAGTGCTAGAACAGGGAGCACAGATACGCAGTATTTT

j_gene: TRBJ1-4
d_gene: -
v_gene: TRBV3-1
abundance: many
CDR3aa: CASSQGGQGIGKLFF
CDR3nt: TGTGCCAGCAGCCAAGGCGGACAAGGAATCGGAAAACTGTTTTTT

j_gene: TRBJ2-5
d_gene: -
v_gene: TRBV7-3
abundance: -
CDR3aa: CASSSEFGETQYF
CDR3nt: TGTGCCAGCAGCTCTGAGTTTGGGGAGACCCAGTACTTC

j_gene: TRBJ2-2
d_gene: -
v_gene: TRBV5-1
abundance: few
CDR3aa: CASSLSAGTGFDTGELFF
CDR3nt: TGCGCCAGCAGCTTGTCAGCAGGGACGGGATTTGACACCGGGGAGCTGTTTTTT

j_gene: TRBJ2-4
d_gene: -
v_gene: TRBV7-2
abundance: -
CDR3aa: CASSQFRAKNIQYF
CDR3nt: TGTGCCAGCAGCCAATTCCGGGCCAAAAACATTCAGTACTTC

j_gene: TRBJ2-7
d_gene: -
v_gene: TRBV20-1
abundance: -
CDR3aa: CSAADGSLYEQYF
CDR3nt: TGCAGTGCTGCGGACGGATCCCTCTACGAGCAGTACTTC

j_gene: TRBJ1-4
d_gene: TRBD1
v_gene: TRBV3-1
abundance: few
CDR3aa: CASSPSIGGQGPGFNEKLFF
CDR3nt: TGTGCCAGCAGCCCCTCTATTGGGGGACAGGGCCCGGGGTTTAATGAAAAACTGTTTTTT

j_gene: TRBJ1-2
d_gene: TRBD1
v_gene: TRBV20-1
abundance: few
CDR3aa: CSARRSGTGNGYTF
CDR3nt: TGCAGTGCCCGTAGGTCCGGGACAGGGAACGGCTACACCTTC

j_gene: TRBJ1-4
d_gene: TRBD1
v_gene: TRBV7-2
abundance: few
CDR3aa: CASSSWTGEKLFF
CDR3nt: TGTGCCAGCAGCTCATGGACAGGGGAAAAACTGTTTTTT

j_gene: TRBJ2-7
d_gene: TRBD1
v_gene: TRBV6-5
abundance: -
CDR3aa: CASTRGISYEQYF
CDR3nt: TGTGCCAGCACCAGGGGGATATCCTACGAGCAGTACTTC

j_gene: TRBJ2-1
d_gene: -
v_gene: TRBV27
abundance: -
CDR3aa: CASRSAYNEQFF
CDR3nt: TGTGCCAGCCGTTCAGCCTACAATGAGCAGTTCTTC

j_gene: TRBJ2-3
d_gene: -
v_gene: TRBV7-9
abundance: -
CDR3aa: CASSRESPGLPRDTQYF
CDR3nt: TGTGCCAGCAGTCGAGAGAGTCCGGGACTGCCTAGGGATACGCAGTATTTT

j_gene: TRBJ2-2
d_gene: TRBD1
v_gene: TRBV28
abundance: few
CDR3aa: CASRPQGAWTGELFF
CDR3nt: TGTGCCAGCAGGCCCCAGGGGGCCTGGACCGGGGAGCTGTTTTTT

j_gene: TRBJ2-1
d_gene: -
v_gene: TRBV4-3
abundance: few
CDR3aa: CASSQGHNNEQFF
CDR3nt: TGCGCCAGCAGCCAGGGGCACAACAATGAGCAGTTCTTC

j_gene: TRBJ1-2
d_gene: -
v_gene: TRBV6-2/TRBV6-3
abundance: -
CDR3aa: CASSRAGMDYGYTF
CDR3nt: TGTGCCAGCAGTCGGGCAGGGATGGACTATGGCTACACCTTC

j_gene: TRBJ2-7
d_gene: -
v_gene: TRBV9
abundance: -
CDR3aa: CASSLEGAPYEQYF
CDR3nt: TGTGCCAGCAGCTTAGAAGGGGCCCCCTACGAGCAGTACTTC

j_gene: TRBJ2-1
d_gene: TRBD2
v_gene: TRBV11-2
abundance: few
CDR3aa: CASSLAGGVYNEQFF
CDR3nt: TGTGCCAGCAGCCTAGCGGGAGGGGTTTACAATGAGCAGTTCTTC

j_gene: TRBJ1-2
d_gene: -
v_gene: TRBV7-2
abundance: few
CDR3aa: CASSLPVRANYGYTF
CDR3nt: TGTGCCAGCAGCTTACCGGTGAGGGCTAACTATGGCTACACCTTC

j_gene: TRBJ2-5
d_gene: -
v_gene: TRBV5-1
abundance: few
CDR3aa: CASSTSASQETQYF
CDR3nt: TGCGCCAGCAGCACCTCTGCCTCCCAAGAGACCCAGTACTTC

j_gene: TRBJ1-6
d_gene: TRBD1
v_gene: TRBV28
abundance: few
CDR3aa: CASRRWDRGRVSYNSPLHF
CDR3nt: TGTGCCAGCAGGAGATGGGACAGGGGGCGAGTCTCCTATAATTCACCCCTCCACTTT

j_gene: TRBJ2-7
d_gene: -
v_gene: TRBV6-5
abundance: few
CDR3aa: CASSYLQGYEQYF
CDR3nt: TGTGCCAGCAGTTATTTACAGGGATACGAGCAGTACTTC

j_gene: TRBJ2-7
d_gene: TRBD2
v_gene: TRBV27
abundance: few
CDR3aa: CASSSGLAGGYEQYF
CDR3nt: TGTGCCAGCAGTTCCGGACTAGCGGGGGGCTACGAGCAGTACTTC

j_gene: TRBJ2-1
d_gene: -
v_gene: TRBV10-3
abundance: few
CDR3aa: CAISLASSSYNEQFF
CDR3nt: TGTGCCATCAGTCTAGCGTCGAGCTCCTACAATGAGCAGTTCTTC

j_gene: TRBJ2-3
d_gene: TRBD2
v_gene: TRBV20-1
abundance: many
CDR3aa: CSAHRTSGRVNTQYF
CDR3nt: TGCAGTGCACATCGTACTAGCGGGAGGGTTAATACGCAGTATTTT

j_gene: TRBJ2-7
d_gene: TRBD2
v_gene: TRBV20-1
abundance: -
CDR3aa: CSASGWTSGYEQYF
CDR3nt: TGCAGTGCTAGCGGATGGACTAGCGGTTACGAGCAGTACTTC

j_gene: TRBJ2-2
d_gene: TRBD2
v_gene: TRBV7-7
abundance: few
CDR3aa: CASSLIAGASGELFF
CDR3nt: TGTGCTAGCAGCTTAATAGCGGGAGCATCCGGGGAGCTGTTTTTT

j_gene: TRBJ2-1
d_gene: -
v_gene: TRBV6-2/TRBV6-3
abundance: -
CDR3aa: CASQLAAAYNEQFF
CDR3nt: TGTGCCAGCCAGCTGGCGGCAGCCTACAATGAGCAGTTCTTC

j_gene: TRBJ2-7
d_gene: TRBD1
v_gene: TRBV9
abundance: -
CDR3aa: CASSATGGGYEQYF
CDR3nt: TGTGCCAGCAGCGCAACAGGGGGCGGGTACGAGCAGTACTTC

j_gene: TRBJ1-1
d_gene: TRBD1
v_gene: TRBV30
abundance: few
CDR3aa: CAWRLTGGSGTEAFF
CDR3nt: TGTGCCTGGAGGCTGACAGGGGGCTCCGGCACTGAAGCTTTCTTT

j_gene: TRBJ2-7
d_gene: -
v_gene: TRBV7-9
abundance: -
CDR3aa: CASSLSSYEPYF
CDR3nt: TGTGCCAGCAGCTTATCATCCTACGAGCCCTACTTC

j_gene: TRBJ2-3
d_gene: TRBD1
v_gene: TRBV24-1
abundance: -
CDR3aa: CATSDWDSEDTQYF
CDR3nt: TGTGCCACCAGTGATTGGGACAGTGAAGATACGCAGTATTTT

j_gene: TRBJ2-2
d_gene: -
v_gene: TRBV7-9
abundance: few
CDR3aa: CASSLMSGELFF
CDR3nt: TGTGCCAGCAGCTTAATGAGCGGGGAGCTGTTTTTT

j_gene: TRBJ1-2
d_gene: -
v_gene: TRBV7-2
abundance: few
CDR3aa: CASSLPGHSNYGYTF
CDR3nt: TGTGCCAGCAGCTTACCTGGACATTCTAACTATGGCTACACCTTC

j_gene: TRBJ1-3
d_gene: TRBD1
v_gene: TRBV29-1
abundance: -
CDR3aa: CSVFDRGSRLSGNTIYF
CDR3nt: TGCAGCGTCTTTGACAGGGGGTCGCGCCTCTCTGGAAACACCATATATTTT

j_gene: TRBJ2-1
d_gene: TRBD2
v_gene: TRBV5-6
abundance: -
CDR3aa: CASSSAGLGGTEQFF
CDR3nt: TGTGCCAGCAGCTCCGCGGGACTAGGGGGGACTGAGCAGTTCTTC

j_gene: TRBJ2-7
d_gene: TRBD1
v_gene: TRBV20-1
abundance: -
CDR3aa: CSAPPGQGTEQYF
CDR3nt: TGCAGTGCTCCTCCGGGACAGGGGACTGAGCAGTACTTC

j_gene: TRBJ1-3
d_gene: -
v_gene: TRBV7-9
abundance: -
CDR3aa: CASSFQRTYSGNTIYF
CDR3nt: TGTGCCAGCAGTTTCCAACGGACCTACTCTGGAAACACCATATATTTT

j_gene: TRBJ2-1
d_gene: -
v_gene: TRBV29-1
abundance: -
CDR3aa: CSVETAGVVSGQFF
CDR3nt: TGCAGCGTTGAAACTGCAGGAGTGGTGTCAGGGCAGTTCTTC

j_gene: TRBJ1-2
d_gene: TRBD1
v_gene: TRBV29-1
abundance: -
CDR3aa: CSVARQGGFNGYTF
CDR3nt: TGCAGCGTGGCAAGACAGGGAGGGTTCAATGGCTACACCTTC

j_gene: TRBJ2-7
d_gene: -
v_gene: TRBV10-3
abundance: -
CDR3aa: CAISPPGEQYF
CDR3nt: TGTGCCATCAGCCCCCCTGGCGAGCAGTACTTC

j_gene: TRBJ2-1
d_gene: TRBD2
v_gene: TRBV29-1
abundance: many
CDR3aa: CSVSGSPSQASYNEQFF
CDR3nt: TGCAGCGTTAGCGGGAGCCCATCTCAAGCGTCCTACAATGAGCAGTTCTTC

j_gene: TRBJ1-6
d_gene: -
v_gene: TRBV7-2
abundance: -
CDR3aa: CASSLGRAYNSPLHF
CDR3nt: TGTGCCAGCAGCTTAGGACGGGCGTATAATTCACCCCTCCACTTT

j_gene: TRBJ2-1
d_gene: TRBD2
v_gene: TRBV27
abundance: few
CDR3aa: CASSPLQREAGNEQFF
CDR3nt: TGTGCCAGCAGCCCCCTCCAGCGGGAGGCGGGCAATGAGCAGTTCTTC

j_gene: TRBJ1-5
d_gene: TRBD1
v_gene: TRBV7-9
abundance: many
CDR3aa: CASSTQGDQPQHF
CDR3nt: TGTGCCAGCAGCACACAGGGGGATCAGCCCCAGCATTTT

j_gene: TRBJ2-3
d_gene: -
v_gene: TRBV10-3
abundance: many
CDR3aa: CAISEQGQADTQYF
CDR3nt: TGTGCCATCAGTGAACAGGGTCAGGCAGATACGCAGTATTTT

j_gene: TRBJ2-1
d_gene: TRBD1
v_gene: TRBV29-1
abundance: few
CDR3aa: CSVIVRGTGKRNEQFF
CDR3nt: TGCAGCGTTATCGTACGAGGGACAGGGAAAAGGAATGAGCAGTTCTTC

j_gene: TRBJ1-3
d_gene: -
v_gene: TRBV6-5
abundance: few
CDR3aa: CASSPRRGPGNTIYF
CDR3nt: TGTGCCAGCAGTCCAAGACGCGGTCCTGGAAACACCATATATTTT

j_gene: TRBJ2-6
d_gene: -
v_gene: TRBV20-1
abundance: -
CDR3aa: CSGSGQDGSGANVLTF
CDR3nt: TGCAGTGGCTCGGGGCAGGACGGCTCTGGGGCCAACGTCCTGACTTTC

j_gene: TRBJ1-4
d_gene: -
v_gene: TRBV28
abundance: few
CDR3aa: CASSFRMVGNEKLFF
CDR3nt: TGTGCCAGCAGTTTCCGTATGGTGGGTAATGAAAAACTGTTTTTT

j_gene: TRBJ2-5
d_gene: TRBD2
v_gene: TRBV29-1
abundance: -
CDR3aa: CSVARGSGGKETQYF
CDR3nt: TGCAGCGTAGCCCGGGGTAGCGGGGGGAAAGAGACCCAGTACTTC

j_gene: TRBJ2-7
d_gene: -
v_gene: TRBV6-2/TRBV6-3
abundance: few
CDR3aa: CASSALAGTVPYEQYF
CDR3nt: TGTGCCAGCAGTGCTCTCGCGGGGACGGTGCCCTACGAGCAGTACTTC